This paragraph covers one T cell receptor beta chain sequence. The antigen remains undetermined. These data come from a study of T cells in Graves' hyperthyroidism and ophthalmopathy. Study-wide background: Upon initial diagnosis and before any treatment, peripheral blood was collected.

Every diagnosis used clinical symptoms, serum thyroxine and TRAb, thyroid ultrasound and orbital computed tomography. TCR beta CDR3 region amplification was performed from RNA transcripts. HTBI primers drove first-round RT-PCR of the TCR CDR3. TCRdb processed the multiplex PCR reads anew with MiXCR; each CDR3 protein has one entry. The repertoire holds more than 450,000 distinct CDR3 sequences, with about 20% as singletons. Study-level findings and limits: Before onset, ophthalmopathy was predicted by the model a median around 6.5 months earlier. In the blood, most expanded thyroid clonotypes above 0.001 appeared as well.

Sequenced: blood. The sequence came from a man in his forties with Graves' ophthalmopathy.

In DNA, the CDR3 is TGTGCCAGCAGCTTATGGACTAGCCCACCCACCGGGACTAGCGGGAGAGGGCATGAGCAGTTCTTC. This encodes CASSLWTSPPTGTSGRGHEQFF. V and J are TRBV11-2 and TRBJ2-1; 14 bases are a match to TRBD2. Germline CDR1 and CDR2: SGHAT and FQNNGV. The CDR3 loop spans 22 amino acids. The J segment lost 8 bases and the V segment lost 2 bases, leaving 23 bases of the junction unmatched.